The clone carrying this T cell receptor beta chain was counted a few times. CDR3 length: 15 residues. The germline V and J ends were trimmed by 0 bases and 1 base, with 9 bases remaining between them. The germline gives CDR1 ENHRY, CDR2 SYGVKD. Original processing notes: Amplifying reference gene primers gave estimates of nucleated cell counts. Measured with immunoSEQ multiplex PCR; TCRdb has only the in-frame clones, and not every one. Clonal size and the V and J genes are those of that table, whereas D and trimming came from the DNA. The sample holds 130,000 or so clones, 60% to 80% seen once. These data originate in a study of blood T cell repertoires in COVID-19.

The receptor was isolated from a woman between 70 and 85 years old with acute or convalescent COVID-19. V usage is TRBV10-3 and J usage is TRBJ1-1, with unresolved D. Specimen: peripheral blood. The CDR3, as DNA: TGTGCCATCAGTGAGTCGAATAGCAGGAACACTGAAGCTTTCTTT. Encoded protein: CAISESNSRNTEAFF.